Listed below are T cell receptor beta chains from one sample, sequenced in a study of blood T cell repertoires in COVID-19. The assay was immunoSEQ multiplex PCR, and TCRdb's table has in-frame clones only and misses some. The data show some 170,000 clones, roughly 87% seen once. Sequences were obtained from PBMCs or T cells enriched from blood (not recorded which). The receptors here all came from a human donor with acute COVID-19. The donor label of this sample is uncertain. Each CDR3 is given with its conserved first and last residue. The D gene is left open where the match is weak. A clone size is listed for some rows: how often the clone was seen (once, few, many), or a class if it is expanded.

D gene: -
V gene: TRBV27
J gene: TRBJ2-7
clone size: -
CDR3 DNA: TGTGCCAGCAGTTTATTGGGCAGGGAAACCTACGAGCAGTACTTC
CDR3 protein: CASSLLGRETYEQYF

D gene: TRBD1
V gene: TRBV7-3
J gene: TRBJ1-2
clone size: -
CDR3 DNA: TGTGCCAGCAGCTCCCCTGCGGAGGGGGCTTATGGCTACACCTTC
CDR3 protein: CASSSPAEGAYGYTF

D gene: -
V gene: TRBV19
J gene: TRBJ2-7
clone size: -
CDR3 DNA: TGTGCCAGTCGGAGTGGACGGTTCGAGGGCGAGCAGTACTTC
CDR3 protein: CASRSGRFEGEQYF

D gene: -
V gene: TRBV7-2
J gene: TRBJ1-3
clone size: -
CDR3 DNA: TGTGCCAGCAGCCCGGGGACACCGGGAAACACCATATATTTT
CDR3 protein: CASSPGTPGNTIYF

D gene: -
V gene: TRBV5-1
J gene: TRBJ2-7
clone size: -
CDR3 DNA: TGCGCCAGCAGCTTTGGGCTCAGGGGAAATTACGAGCAGTACTTC
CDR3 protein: CASSFGLRGNYEQYF

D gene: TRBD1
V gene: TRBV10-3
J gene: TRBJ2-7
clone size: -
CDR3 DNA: TGTGCCATCGGGACAGGGCCCTACGAGCAGTACTTC
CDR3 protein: CAIGTGPYEQYF

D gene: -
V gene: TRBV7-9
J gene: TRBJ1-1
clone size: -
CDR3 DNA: TGTGCCACTGGAAGGACACACACTGAAGCTTTCTTT
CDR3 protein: CATGRTHTEAFF

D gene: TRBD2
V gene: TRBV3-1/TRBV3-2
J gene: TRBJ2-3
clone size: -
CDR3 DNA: TGTGCCAGCAGCCAAGAGGGGCTAGCGGGGGGTGGCACAGATACGCAGTATTTT
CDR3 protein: CASSQEGLAGGGTDTQYF

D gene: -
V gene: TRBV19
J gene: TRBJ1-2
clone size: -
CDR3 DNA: TGTGCCAGTACGCCGGCAGGACACAGAGCTAACTATGGCTACACCTTC
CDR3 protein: CASTPAGHRANYGYTF

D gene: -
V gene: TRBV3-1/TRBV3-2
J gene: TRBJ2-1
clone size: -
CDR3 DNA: TGTGCCAGCAGCCTGACTCGGAACAATGAGCAGTTCTTC
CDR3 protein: CASSLTRNNEQFF

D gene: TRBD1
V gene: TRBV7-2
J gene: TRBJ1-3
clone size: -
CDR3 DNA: TGTGCCAGCAGCCAGTCGAGGGGGCCTGGAAACACCATATATTTT
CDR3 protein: CASSQSRGPGNTIYF

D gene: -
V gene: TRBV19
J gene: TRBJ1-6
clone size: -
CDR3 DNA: TGTGCCAGTAGATCGGGTGGCAATTCACCCCTCCACTTT
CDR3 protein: CASRSGGNSPLHF

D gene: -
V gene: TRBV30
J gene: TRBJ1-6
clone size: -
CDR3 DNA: TGTGCCTGGAGTGTGGCAGGGTCAGATTCACCCCTCCACTTT
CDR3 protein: CAWSVAGSDSPLHF

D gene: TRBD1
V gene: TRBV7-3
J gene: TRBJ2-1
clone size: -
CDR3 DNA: TGTGCCAGCAGCCGAACGGGACAGGGGGATTTTGAGCAGTTCTTC
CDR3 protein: CASSRTGQGDFEQFF

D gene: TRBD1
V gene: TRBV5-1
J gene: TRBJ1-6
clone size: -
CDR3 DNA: TGCGCCAGCAGCTTGGCCGACAGGGGTTCACCCCTCCACTTT
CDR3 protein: CASSLADRGSPLHF

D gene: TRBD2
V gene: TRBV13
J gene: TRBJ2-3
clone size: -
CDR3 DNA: TGTGCCAGCAGCTTAGGTTTAGCGGGGCCCCTGGATACGCAGTATTTT
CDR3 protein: CASSLGLAGPLDTQYF

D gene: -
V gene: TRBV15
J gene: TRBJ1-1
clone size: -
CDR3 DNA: TGTGCCACCAGCAGAACAGGGAACACTGAAGCTTTCTTT
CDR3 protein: CATSRTGNTEAFF

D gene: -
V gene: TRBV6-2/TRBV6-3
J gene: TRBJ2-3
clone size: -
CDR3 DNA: TGTGCCAGCAGCCTCCAACCGGGGAATACGCAGTATTTT
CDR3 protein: CASSLQPGNTQYF

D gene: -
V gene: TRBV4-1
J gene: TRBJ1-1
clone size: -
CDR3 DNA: TGCGCCAGCAGTTATTCAGGGATGAACACTGAAGCTTTCTTT
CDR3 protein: CASSYSGMNTEAFF

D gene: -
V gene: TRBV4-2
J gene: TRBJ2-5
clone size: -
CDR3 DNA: TGTGCCAGCAGCCAAGATGGCCAGGGTCAAGAGACCCAGTACTTC
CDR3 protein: CASSQDGQGQETQYF

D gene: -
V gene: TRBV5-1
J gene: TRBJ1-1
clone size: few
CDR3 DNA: TGCGCCAGCAGCATCGGGTCCCTCACTGAAGCTTTCTTT
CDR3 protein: CASSIGSLTEAFF

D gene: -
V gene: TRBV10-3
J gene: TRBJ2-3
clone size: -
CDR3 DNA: TGTGCCATCAGTGAGTCGTACGGGGTGGGCACTAGCACAGATACGCAGTATTTT
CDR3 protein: CAISESYGVGTSTDTQYF

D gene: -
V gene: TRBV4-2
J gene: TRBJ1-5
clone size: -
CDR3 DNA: TGTGCCAGCAGCCAAGACAGTGATCAGCCCCAGCATTTT
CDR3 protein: CASSQDSDQPQHF

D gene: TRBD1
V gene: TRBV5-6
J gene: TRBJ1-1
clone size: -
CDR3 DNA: TGTGCCAGCAGCTTGCTGACAGGGGGAAGCGATACAGAAGCTTTCTTT
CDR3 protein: CASSLLTGGSDTEAFF

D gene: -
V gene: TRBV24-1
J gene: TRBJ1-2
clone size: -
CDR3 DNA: TGTGCCACCAGTGAGGGTCAGGCTTATGGCTACACCTTC
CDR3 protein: CATSEGQAYGYTF

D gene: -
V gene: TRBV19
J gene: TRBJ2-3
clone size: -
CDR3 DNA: TGTGCCAGTAGTGCCAGGGCCCTAAGCACAGATACGCAGTATTTT
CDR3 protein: CASSARALSTDTQYF

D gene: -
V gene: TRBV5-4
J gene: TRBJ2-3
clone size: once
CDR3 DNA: TGTGCCAGCAGCGGCCGACTCCCGGGGGATACGCAGTATTTT
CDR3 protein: CASSGRLPGDTQYF

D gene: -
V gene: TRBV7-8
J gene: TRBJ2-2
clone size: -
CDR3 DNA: TGTGCCAGCAGCTTAGCGCCGGGACAAAAAACCGGGGAGCTGTTTTTT
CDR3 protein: CASSLAPGQKTGELFF

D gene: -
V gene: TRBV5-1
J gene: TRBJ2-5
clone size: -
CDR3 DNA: TGCGCCAGCAGCCCGGACAGACAAGAGACCCAGTACTTC
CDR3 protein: CASSPDRQETQYF

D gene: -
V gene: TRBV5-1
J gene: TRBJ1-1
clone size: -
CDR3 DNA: TGCGCCAGCAGCCTCGAGGGTCGACGGGGAATTGCCGACACTGAAGCTTTCTTT
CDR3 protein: CASSLEGRRGIADTEAFF

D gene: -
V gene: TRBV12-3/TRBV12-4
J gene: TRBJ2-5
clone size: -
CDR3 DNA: TGTGCCAGCAGTTTGGGGGGTTTAGAGACCCAGTACTTC
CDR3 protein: CASSLGGLETQYF

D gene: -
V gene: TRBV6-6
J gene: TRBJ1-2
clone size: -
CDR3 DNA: TGTGCCAGCACCGACAGCTCCTATGGCTACACCTTC
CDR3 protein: CASTDSSYGYTF

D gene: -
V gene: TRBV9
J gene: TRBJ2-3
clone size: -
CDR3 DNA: TGTGCCAGCAGCCCGACGGGATCCCTCGTGGATACGCAGTATTTT
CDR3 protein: CASSPTGSLVDTQYF

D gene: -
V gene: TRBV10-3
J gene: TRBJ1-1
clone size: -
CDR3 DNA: TGTGCCATCAGGATTGAGCCCATGAACACTGAAGCTTTCTTT
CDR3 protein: CAIRIEPMNTEAFF

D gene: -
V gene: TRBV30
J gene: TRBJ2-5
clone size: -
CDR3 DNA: TGTGCCTGGAGTGCTGGGGGGGAGACCCAGTACTTC
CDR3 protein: CAWSAGGETQYF

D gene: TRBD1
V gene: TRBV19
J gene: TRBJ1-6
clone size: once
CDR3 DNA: TGTGCCAGTAGTATCGGTGGACAGGGATCACCCCTCCACTTT
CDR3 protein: CASSIGGQGSPLHF

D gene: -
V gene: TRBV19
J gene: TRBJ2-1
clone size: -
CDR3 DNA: TGTGCCAGTAGTATAAAGCGGTCGAGCTCCTACAATGAGCAGTTCTTC
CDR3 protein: CASSIKRSSSYNEQFF

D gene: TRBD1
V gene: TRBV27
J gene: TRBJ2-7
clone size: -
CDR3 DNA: TGTGCCAGCAGCCCGACGGGACAGCGAATACGCTACGAGCAGTACTTC
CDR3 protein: CASSPTGQRIRYEQYF

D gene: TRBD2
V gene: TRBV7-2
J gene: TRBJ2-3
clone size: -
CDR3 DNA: TGTGCCAGCAGCTCGGGACTAGCGGGGGGTGCAGATACGCAGTATTTT
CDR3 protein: CASSSGLAGGADTQYF

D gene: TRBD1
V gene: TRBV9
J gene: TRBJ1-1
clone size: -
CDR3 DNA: TGTGCCAGCAGCGCCCTGGGGGACAGGGACACTGAAGCTTTCTTT
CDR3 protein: CASSALGDRDTEAFF

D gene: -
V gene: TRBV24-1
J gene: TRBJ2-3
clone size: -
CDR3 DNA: TGTGCCACCGTAAAACCCCGGGGATTTTTTACTAGCACAGATACGCAGTATTTT
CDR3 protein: CATVKPRGFFTSTDTQYF

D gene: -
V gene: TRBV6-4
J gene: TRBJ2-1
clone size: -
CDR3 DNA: TGTGCCAGCAGTCCCCTCGGGGGGCGGGATGAGCAGTTCTTC
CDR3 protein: CASSPLGGRDEQFF

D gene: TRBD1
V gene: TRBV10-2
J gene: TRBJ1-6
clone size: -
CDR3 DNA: TGCGCCAGCAGTGAGGACCTACAGGGGGCGCCGGCTTCACCCCTCCACTTT
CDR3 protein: CASSEDLQGAPASPLHF

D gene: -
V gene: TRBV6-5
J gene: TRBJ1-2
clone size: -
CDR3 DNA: TGTGCCAGCAGTTACTCGAAGGGCCTAGGAGGGTTTGGCTACACCTTC
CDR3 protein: CASSYSKGLGGFGYTF

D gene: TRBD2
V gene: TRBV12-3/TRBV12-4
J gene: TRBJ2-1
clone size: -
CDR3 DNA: TGTGCCAGCAGTCTAGGACTAGAGGGGGAGCAGTTCTTC
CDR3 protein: CASSLGLEGEQFF

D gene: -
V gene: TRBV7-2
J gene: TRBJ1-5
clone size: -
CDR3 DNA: TGTGCCAGCAGCTTAGGAGCCAATCAGCCCCAGCATTTT
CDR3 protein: CASSLGANQPQHF

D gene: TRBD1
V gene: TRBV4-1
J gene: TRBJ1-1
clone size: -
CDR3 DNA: TGCGCCAGCAGCCAAGATCCTAACGACAGGGGGACCGAAGCTTTCTTT
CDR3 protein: CASSQDPNDRGTEAFF

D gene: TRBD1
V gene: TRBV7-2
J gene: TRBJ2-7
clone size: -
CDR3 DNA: TGTGCCAGCAGCTCCAAAGACAGGGGGGCCTACGAGCAGTACTTC
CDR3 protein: CASSSKDRGAYEQYF

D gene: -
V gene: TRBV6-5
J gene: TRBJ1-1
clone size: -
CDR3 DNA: TGTGCCAGCAGAATACAGGGGAACACTGAAGCTTTCTTT
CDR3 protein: CASRIQGNTEAFF

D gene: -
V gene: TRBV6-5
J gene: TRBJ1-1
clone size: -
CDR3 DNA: TGTGCCAGCACTAGGTCAATGAACACTGAAGCTTTCTTT
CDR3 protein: CASTRSMNTEAFF

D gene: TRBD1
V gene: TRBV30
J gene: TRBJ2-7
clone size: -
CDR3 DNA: TGTGCCTGGAAGACAGGGAGCTCCTACGAGCAGTACTTC
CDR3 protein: CAWKTGSSYEQYF

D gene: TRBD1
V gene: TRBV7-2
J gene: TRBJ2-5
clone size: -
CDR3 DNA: TGTGCCAGCAGAAGTACAGGGGGCCCAGAGACCCAGTACTTC
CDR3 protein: CASRSTGGPETQYF